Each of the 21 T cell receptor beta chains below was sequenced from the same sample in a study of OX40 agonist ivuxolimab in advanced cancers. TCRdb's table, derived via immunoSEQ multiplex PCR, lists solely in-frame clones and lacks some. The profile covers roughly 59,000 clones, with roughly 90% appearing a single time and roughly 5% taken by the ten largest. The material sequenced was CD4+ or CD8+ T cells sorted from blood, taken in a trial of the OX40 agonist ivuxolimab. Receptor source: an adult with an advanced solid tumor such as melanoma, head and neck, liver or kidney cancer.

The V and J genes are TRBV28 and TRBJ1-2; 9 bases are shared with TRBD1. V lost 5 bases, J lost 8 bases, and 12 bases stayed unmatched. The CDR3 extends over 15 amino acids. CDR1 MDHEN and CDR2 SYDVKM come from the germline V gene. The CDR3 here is CASSLRDRATVGYTF. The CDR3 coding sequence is TGTGCCAGCAGTCTTCGGGACAGGGCGACGGTGGGCTACACCTTC.

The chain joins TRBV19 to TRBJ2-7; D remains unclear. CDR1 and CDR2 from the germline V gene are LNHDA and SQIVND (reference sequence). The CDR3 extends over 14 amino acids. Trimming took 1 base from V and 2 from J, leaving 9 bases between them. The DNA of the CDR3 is TGTGCCAGTAGTATAGGGAACAGTCCCTACGAGCAGTACTTC. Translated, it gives CASSIGNSPYEQYF.

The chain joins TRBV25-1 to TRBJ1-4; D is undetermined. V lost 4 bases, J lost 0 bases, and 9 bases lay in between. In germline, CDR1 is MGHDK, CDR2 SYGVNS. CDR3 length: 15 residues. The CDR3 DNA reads TGTGCCAGCAGTGCCTTACTAACAACTAATGAAAAACTGTTTTTT. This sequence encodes CASSALLTTNEKLFF. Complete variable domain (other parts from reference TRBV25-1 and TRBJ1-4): EADIYQTPRYLVIGTGKKITLECSQTMGHDKMYWYQQDPGMELHLIHYSYGVNSTEKGDLSSESTVSRIRTEHFPLTLESARPSHTSQYLCASSALLTTNEKLFFGSGTQLSVL.

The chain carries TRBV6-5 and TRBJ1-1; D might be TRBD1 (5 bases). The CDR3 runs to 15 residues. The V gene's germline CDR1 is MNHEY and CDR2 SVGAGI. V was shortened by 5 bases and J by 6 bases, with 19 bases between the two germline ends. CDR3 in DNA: TGTGCCAGCAGTCCCCCTGGGGCTCCATTGTCTGAAGCTTTCTTT. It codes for CASSPPGAPLSEAFF.

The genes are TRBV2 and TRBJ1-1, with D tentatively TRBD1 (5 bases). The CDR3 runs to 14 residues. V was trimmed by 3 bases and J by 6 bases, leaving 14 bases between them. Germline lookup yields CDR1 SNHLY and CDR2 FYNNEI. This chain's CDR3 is CASSETVKSAEAFF. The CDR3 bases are TGTGCCAGCAGTGAGACAGTAAAGTCGGCTGAAGCTTTCTTT.

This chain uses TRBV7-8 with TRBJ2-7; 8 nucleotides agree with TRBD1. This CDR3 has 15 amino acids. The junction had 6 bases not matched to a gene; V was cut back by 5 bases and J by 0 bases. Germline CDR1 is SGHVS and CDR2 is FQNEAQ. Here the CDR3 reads CASSRTGGDSYEQYF. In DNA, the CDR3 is TGTGCCAGCAGCCGAACAGGGGGTGACTCCTACGAGCAGTACTTC.

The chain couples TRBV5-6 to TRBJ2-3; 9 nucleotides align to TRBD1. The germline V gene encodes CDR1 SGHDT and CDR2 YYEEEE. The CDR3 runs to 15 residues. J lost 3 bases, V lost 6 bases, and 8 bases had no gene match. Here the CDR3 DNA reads TGTGCCAGCAACCCGACAGGGGGTGTAACAGATACGCAGTATTTT. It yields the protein CASNPTGGVTDTQYF.

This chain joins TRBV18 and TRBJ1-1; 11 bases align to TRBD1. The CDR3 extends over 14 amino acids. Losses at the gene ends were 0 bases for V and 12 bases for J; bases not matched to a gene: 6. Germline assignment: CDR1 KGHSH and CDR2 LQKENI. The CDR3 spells CASSPPRTGGPSFF. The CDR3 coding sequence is TGTGCCAGCTCACCACCAAGGACAGGGGGCCCATCTTTCTTT.

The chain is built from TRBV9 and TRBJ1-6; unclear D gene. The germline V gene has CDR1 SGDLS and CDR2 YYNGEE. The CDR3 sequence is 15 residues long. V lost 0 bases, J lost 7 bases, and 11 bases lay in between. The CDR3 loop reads CASSVGYYGNSPLHF. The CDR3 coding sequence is TGTGCCAGCAGCGTAGGGTATTATGGGAATTCACCCCTCCACTTT.

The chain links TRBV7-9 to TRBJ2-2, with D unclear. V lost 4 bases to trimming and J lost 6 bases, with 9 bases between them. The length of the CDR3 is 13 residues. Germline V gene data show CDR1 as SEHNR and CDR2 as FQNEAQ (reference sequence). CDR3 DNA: TGTGCCAGCAGCTCCCAGGCTTCCGGGGAGCTGTTTTTT. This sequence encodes CASSSQASGELFF.

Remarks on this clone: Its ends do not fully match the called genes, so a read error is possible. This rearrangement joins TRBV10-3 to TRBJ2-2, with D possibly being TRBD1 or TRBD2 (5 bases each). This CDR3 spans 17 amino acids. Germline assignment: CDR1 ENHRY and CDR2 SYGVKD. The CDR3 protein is CAIHGIGRGANTGELFF. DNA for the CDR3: TGTGCCATTCACGGGATTGGTAGGGGCGCGAATACCGGGGAGCTGTTTTTT.

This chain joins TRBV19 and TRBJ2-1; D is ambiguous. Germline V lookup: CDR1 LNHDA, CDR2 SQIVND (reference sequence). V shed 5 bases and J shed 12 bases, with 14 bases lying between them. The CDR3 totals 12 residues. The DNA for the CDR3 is TGTGCCAGTAGTGATCCCGGGTTCGGGCAGTTCTTC. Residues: CASSDPGFGQFF.

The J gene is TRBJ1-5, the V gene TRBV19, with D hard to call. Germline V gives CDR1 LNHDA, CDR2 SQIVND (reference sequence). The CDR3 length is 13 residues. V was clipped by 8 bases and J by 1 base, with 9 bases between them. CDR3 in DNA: TGTGCCAGTTCCGACATGAGCAATCAGCCCCAGCATTTT. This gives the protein CASSDMSNQPQHF. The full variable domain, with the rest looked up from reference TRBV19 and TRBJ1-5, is DGGITQSPKYLFRKEGQNVTLSCEQNLNHDAMYWYRQDPGQGLRLIYYSQIVNDFQKGDIAEGYSVSREKKESFPLTVTSAQKNPTAFYLCASSDMSNQPQHFGDGTRLSIL.

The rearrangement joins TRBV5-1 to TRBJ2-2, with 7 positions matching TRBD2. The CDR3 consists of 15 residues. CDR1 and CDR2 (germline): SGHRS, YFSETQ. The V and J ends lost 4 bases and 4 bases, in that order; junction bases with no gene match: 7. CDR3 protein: CASSIPGGITGELFF. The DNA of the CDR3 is TGCGCCAGCAGCATTCCGGGGGGTATCACCGGGGAGCTGTTTTTT.

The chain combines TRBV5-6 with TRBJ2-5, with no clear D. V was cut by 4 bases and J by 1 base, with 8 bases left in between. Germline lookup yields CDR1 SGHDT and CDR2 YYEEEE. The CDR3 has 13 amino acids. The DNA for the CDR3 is TGTGCCAGCAGCCCCGGCCCCCAAGAGACCCAGTACTTC. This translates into CASSPGPQETQYF. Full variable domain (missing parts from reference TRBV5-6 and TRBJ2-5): DAGVTQSPTHLIKTRGQQVTLRCSPKSGHDTVSWYQQALGQGPQFIFQYYEEEERQRGNFPDRFSGHQFPNYSSELNVNALLLGDSALYLCASSPGPQETQYFGPGTRLLVL.

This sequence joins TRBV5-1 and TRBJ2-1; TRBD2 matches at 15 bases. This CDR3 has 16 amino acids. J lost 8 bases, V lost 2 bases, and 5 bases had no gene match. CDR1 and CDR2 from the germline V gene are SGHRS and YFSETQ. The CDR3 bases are TGCGCCAGCAGCTTCGGGACTAGCGGGGGGAGGGATGAGCAGTTCTTC. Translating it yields CASSFGTSGGRDEQFF.

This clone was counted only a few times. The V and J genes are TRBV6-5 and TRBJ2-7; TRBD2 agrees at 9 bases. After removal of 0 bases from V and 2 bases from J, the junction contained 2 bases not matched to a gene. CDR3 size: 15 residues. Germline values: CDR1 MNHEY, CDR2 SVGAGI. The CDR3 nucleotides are TGTGCCAGCAGTTACTCCCCTAGCGGGGCCTACGAGCAGTACTTC. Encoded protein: CASSYSPSGAYEQYF.

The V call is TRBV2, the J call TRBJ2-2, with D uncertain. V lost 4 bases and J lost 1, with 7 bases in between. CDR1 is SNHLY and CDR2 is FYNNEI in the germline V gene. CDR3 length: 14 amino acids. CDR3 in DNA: TGTGCCAGCAGTGGCGTAGTGAACACCGGGGAGCTGTTTTTT. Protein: CASSGVVNTGELFF.

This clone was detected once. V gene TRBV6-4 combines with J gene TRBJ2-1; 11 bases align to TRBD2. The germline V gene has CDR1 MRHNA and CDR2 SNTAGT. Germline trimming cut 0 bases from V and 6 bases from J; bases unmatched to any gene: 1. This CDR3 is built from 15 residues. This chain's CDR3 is CASSDSTSGSNEQFF. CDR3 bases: TGTGCCAGCAGTGACTCTACTAGCGGGAGCAATGAGCAGTTCTTC.

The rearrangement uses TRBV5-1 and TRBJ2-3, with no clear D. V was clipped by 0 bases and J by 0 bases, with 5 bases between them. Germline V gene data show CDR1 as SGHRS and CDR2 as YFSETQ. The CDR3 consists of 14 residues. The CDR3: CASSLVTSTDTQYF. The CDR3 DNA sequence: TGCGCCAGCAGCTTGGTAACTAGCACAGATACGCAGTATTTT.

CDR3 bases: TGTGCCAGCACCCAACTCGGAGACACCCTAACCCTCCACTTT. It translates to CASTQLGDTLTLHF. The chain couples TRBV6-5 to TRBJ1-6; no clear D. This CDR3 is built from 14 residues. Trimming took off 7 bases at V and 14 bases at J, with 21 bases between the two ends. CDR1 MNHEY and CDR2 SVGAGI come from the germline V gene.